What follows are 17 T cell receptor beta chains derived from one specimen sequenced in a study of T cell clonality in common variable immunodeficiency. Assay: immunoSEQ multiplex PCR; the TCRdb copy retains only in-frame clones and omits some. The repertoire consists of around 50,000 clones, none detected only once. The specimen sequenced was peripheral blood mononuclear cells. These receptors came from a person aged 18 to 75 in good health.

There are many counts of this clone. Incomplete CDR3 DNA: TGTGCCAGCAGCCCGACAGACCCGGACACTGAA. As protein: CASSPTDPDTE. The full CDR3 reads CASSPTDPDTEAFF. The V gene is TRBV7-2, the J gene TRBJ1-1; a possible D gene is TRBD1 (5 bases). The sequence runs out 3 residues before the end of the CDR3; the remainder is reconstructed from the germline J gene. Germline V CDR1 and CDR2: SGHTA, FQGNSA. The CDR3 has 14 amino acids. The V end lost 5 bases, the J end lost 3 bases, and 13 bases lay between the germline ends.

There are many counts of this clone. The read terminates 3 residues before the CDR3 end, so the remaining end is supplied by the germline J gene. J is TRBJ2-3 and V is TRBV6-4, with 9 positions matching TRBD2. This CDR3 contains 15 residues. V dropped 6 bases and J dropped 6; count of bases not matched to a gene: 10. The germline gives CDR1 MRHNA, CDR2 SNTAGT. The covered CDR3 bases are TGTGCCAGCAGACCATATAGCGGGAGTATTGATACG. Its translation is CASRPYSGSIDT. In full, the CDR3 reads CASRPYSGSIDTQYF.

This clone was detected many times. The read is 3 residues too short to cover the CDR3 end, so that end is filled in from the germline J gene. V usage is TRBV28 and J usage is TRBJ1-4, with D unresolved. Per the germline V gene, CDR1 is MDHEN and CDR2 is SYDVKM. The CDR3 covers 12 residues. The chain's CDR3 is CASSFAGGKLFF. The part of the CDR3 DNA that was read is TGTGCCAGCAGTTTTGCGGGTGGGAAA.

There are many counts of this clone. The CDR3 is cut off 3 residues early in the read; its end comes from the germline J gene. The chain has TRBV18 and TRBJ1-1; weak D call: TRBD1 (5 bases). Germline lookup yields CDR1 KGHSH and CDR2 LQKENI. The CDR3 has 18 residues. The V end lost 2 bases, the J end lost 1 base, and 20 bases lay between the germline ends. The CDR3 DNA, read in part, is TGTGCCAGCTCACCAGATTTCTGGGGACTGGAACGGAACACTGAA. Amino acids: CASSPDFWGLERNTE. From start to end, the CDR3 is CASSPDFWGLERNTEAFF.

Many counts were recorded for this clone. The read stops 3 residues short of the end of the CDR3; the missing end is completed from the germline J gene. The chain employs TRBV28 and TRBJ2-7; 8 bases agree with TRBD2. The CDR3 totals 16 residues. From germline, CDR1 is MDHEN and CDR2 SYDVKM. V dropped 5 bases and J dropped 2; count of bases not matched to a gene: 11. The CDR3 DNA, read in part, is TGTGCCAGCAGTCCACTGGGGGTAGCGGGGACCTACGAG. Translating it yields CASSPLGVAGTYE. The CDR3 reads in full as CASSPLGVAGTYEQYF.

This clone has a count of ten or more. CDR3 protein: CASSRDTAYEQYF. The DNA read from the CDR3 is TGTGCCAGCAGTCGGGACACAGCCTACGAG. J is TRBJ2-7 and V is TRBV2, with D possibly TRBD1 on 6 matching bases. The read terminates 3 residues before the CDR3 end, so the remaining end is supplied by the germline J gene. The CDR3 consists of 13 residues. V was pared by 5 bases and J by 2 bases, with 10 bases between. The germline CDR1 and CDR2 sequences are SNHLY and FYNNEI.

This clone was recorded many times. The read ends 3 residues early relative to the CDR3; the germline J gene fills the gap. The V call is TRBV18, the J call TRBJ2-7, with 10 bases aligning to TRBD1. V was clipped by 2 bases and J by 1 base; unmatched bases: 5. Germline V CDR1 and CDR2: KGHSH, LQKENI. The CDR3 length is 16 residues. The DNA read from the CDR3 is TGTGCCAGCTCACCAAATCTGGACAGGGGGTCCTACGAG. This encodes CASSPNLDRGSYE. The entire CDR3 protein is CASSPNLDRGSYEQYF.

This clone was recorded at least ten times. The CDR3 extends 3 residues past the end of the read, so its final part is completed from the germline J gene. This chain joins TRBV23-1 and TRBJ2-5, with TRBD2 as a possible D gene (6 bases). TRBV23-1 counts as an open reading frame of uncertain function. The V end lost 10 bases, the J end lost 6 bases, and 21 bases lay between the germline ends. CDR3 length: 14 residues. The CDR3 reads CATGYLGLPKTQYF. The CDR3 DNA, read in part, is TGCGCCACCGGATACTTGGGACTCCCCAAGACC.

This clone was recorded at least ten times. The CDR3 extends 3 residues past the end of the read, so its final part is completed from the germline J gene. The chain has TRBV19 and TRBJ2-6, with a weak D call TRBD2 (7 bases). Germline values: CDR1 LNHDA, CDR2 SQIVND (reference sequence). The CDR3 is 16 residues long. V was clipped by 6 bases and J by 0 bases, with 12 bases between them. CDR3 residues: CASRGGDASGANVLTF. CDR3 bases read: TGTGCCAGTAGAGGGGGGGACGCCTCTGGGGCCAACGTC.

This clone was seen repeatedly, ten times or more. From the germline J gene comes the end of the CDR3, since the read stops 3 residues before it. Other DNA sequences from this sample encode an identical CDR3 as well. V is TRBV7-9 and J is TRBJ1-3; D is ambiguous. V was trimmed by 2 bases and J by 0 bases, leaving 5 bases between them. The CDR3 consists of 14 residues. The germline V gene encodes CDR1 SEHNR and CDR2 FQNEAQ (reference sequence). The sequenced part of the CDR3 DNA is TGTGCCAGCAGCTTATCAGGCTCTGGAAACACC. Residues: CASSLSGSGNT. The CDR3 in full is CASSLSGSGNTIYF.

This clone was picked up many times. The sequenced CDR3 bases are TGCAGTGCTAGGATCTTCGGGACTAGCGACCAAGAGACC. Encoded protein: CSARIFGTSDQET. In full, the CDR3 reads CSARIFGTSDQETQYF. V is TRBV20-1 and J is TRBJ2-5, with TRBD2 identical over 10 bases. From the germline J gene comes the end of the CDR3, since the read stops 3 residues before it. The CDR3 is made up of 16 amino acids. CDR1 and CDR2 from the germline V gene are DFQATT and SNEGSKA (reference sequence). V dropped 3 bases and J dropped 0; count of bases not matched to a gene: 7.

This clone appeared many times. The read finishes 3 residues shy of the CDR3 end, and the germline J gene is used to complete it. V gene TRBV6-2 or TRBV6-3 combines with J gene TRBJ1-2; 7 positions agree with TRBD1. The CDR3 totals 16 residues. Germline V gives CDR1 MNHEY, CDR2 SVGEGT. Losses at the gene ends were 4 bases for V and 3 bases for J; bases not matched to a gene: 11. The part of the CDR3 DNA that was read is TGTGCCAGCAGTTCCCACCCCCAAGGGGGCTACTATGGC. Amino acid sequence: CASSSHPQGGYYG. The full CDR3 sequence reads CASSSHPQGGYYGYTF.

This clone was counted ten times or more. The read ends 3 residues shy of where the CDR3 ends; the end is completed using the germline J gene. The chain is built from TRBV12-3 or TRBV12-4 and TRBJ2-5, with a tentative D call TRBD2 (6 bases). The CDR3 covers 15 residues. V lost 6 bases and J 5 bases, leaving 19 bases between the germline ends. The CDR3 bases that were read are TGTGCCAGCAGCCCAGGTGTTAGCGGAGGGGAGACC. Translating it yields CASSPGVSGGET. The CDR3 in its entirety is CASSPGVSGGETQYF.

This clone was recorded a few times. The read comes to an end 3 residues before the CDR3 does, leaving the germline J gene to fill in the end. The chain employs TRBV4-2 and TRBJ2-7; 7 bases align to TRBD1. CDR3 size: 14 residues. Germline values: CDR1 LGHNA, CDR2 YNFKEQ. J was trimmed by 5 bases and V by 4 bases; bases with no gene match: 8. The CDR3 spells CASSRSGGTHEQYF. The CDR3 bases that were read are TGTGCCAGCAGCCGATCAGGGGGTACCCACGAG.

This clone was recorded at least ten times. The read halts 3 residues ahead of the CDR3 end, with the missing end drawn from the germline J gene. The rearrangement joins TRBV7-8 to TRBJ1-3; perhaps TRBD1 as D (6 bases). The germline V and J ends were trimmed by 2 bases and 8 bases, with 19 bases remaining between them. The CDR3 is made up of 16 amino acids. The germline CDR1 and CDR2 sequences are SGHVS and FQNEAQ. The sequenced part of the CDR3 DNA is TGTGCCAGCAGCTTACTTGGGGGCCTCCCGGCCGACACC. The encoded protein is CASSLLGGLPADT. The whole CDR3 protein reads CASSLLGGLPADTIYF.

This clone was detected ten times or more. The observed sequence ends 3 residues before the CDR3 terminus, with the missing tail filled in from the germline J gene. The chain joins TRBV15 to TRBJ1-4; D remains unclear. Germline V CDR1 and CDR2: LNHNV, YYDKDF (reference sequence). V shed 0 bases and J shed 7 bases, with 9 bases lying between them. This CDR3 has 14 residues. This chain's CDR3 is CATSRDQNLEKLFF. The part of the CDR3 DNA that was read is TGTGCCACCAGCAGAGATCAGAATCTTGAAAAA.

This clone was detected ten times or more. The junction and the germline gene differ at one end; a read error may be behind it. The read ends 3 residues early relative to the CDR3; the germline J gene fills the gap. This chain uses TRBV4-2 with TRBJ2-3; 12 bases line up with TRBD2. CDR1 LGHNA and CDR2 YNFKEQ come from the germline V gene. The CDR3 spans 16 residues. This CDR3 reads CASSRGTSGYTDTQYF. The sequenced part of the CDR3 DNA is TGCGCCAGCAGCCGAGGGACTAGCGGGTACACAGATACG.